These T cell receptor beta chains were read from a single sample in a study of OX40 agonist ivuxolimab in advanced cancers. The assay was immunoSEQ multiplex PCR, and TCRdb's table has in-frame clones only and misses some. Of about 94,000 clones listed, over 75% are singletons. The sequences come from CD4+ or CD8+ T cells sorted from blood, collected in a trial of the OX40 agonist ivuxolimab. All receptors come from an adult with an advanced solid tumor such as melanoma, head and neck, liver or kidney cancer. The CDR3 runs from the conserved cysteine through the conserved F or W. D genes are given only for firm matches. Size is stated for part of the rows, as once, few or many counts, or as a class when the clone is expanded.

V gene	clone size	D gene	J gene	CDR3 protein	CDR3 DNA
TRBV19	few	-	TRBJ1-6	CASSSGTPNSPLHF	TGTGCCAGTAGTTCCGGGACACCAAATTCACCCCTCCACTTT
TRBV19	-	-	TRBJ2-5	CASSTGLQETQYF	TGTGCCAGTAGTACGGGGCTCCAAGAGACCCAGTACTTC
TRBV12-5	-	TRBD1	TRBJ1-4	CASGLTTGAANEKLFF	TGTGCTAGTGGTTTGACTACAGGGGCGGCTAATGAAAAACTGTTTTTT
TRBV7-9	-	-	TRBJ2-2	CASSFGAEGELFF	TGTGCCAGCAGCTTCGGGGCCGAGGGGGAGCTGTTTTTT
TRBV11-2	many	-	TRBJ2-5	CASSLDQGETQYF	TGTGCCAGCAGCTTAGATCAGGGAGAGACCCAGTACTTC
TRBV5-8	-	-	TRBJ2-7	CASSLLGRALF	TGTGCCAGCAGCTTGTTGGGACGGGCTTTGTTC
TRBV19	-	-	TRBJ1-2	CASKLGGSYGYTF	TGTGCCAGTAAGCTCGGGGGCTCCTATGGCTACACCTTC
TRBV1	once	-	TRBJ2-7	CTSSPQVGEQYF	TGCACCAGCAGCCCTCAAGTCGGGGAGCAGTACTTC
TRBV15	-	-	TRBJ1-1	CATSRVSGLGYTEAFF	TGTGCCACCAGCAGAGTGTCAGGCCTGGGGTACACTGAAGCTTTCTTT
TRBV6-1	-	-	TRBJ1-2	CASSEGGVGRSYGYTF	TGTGCCAGCAGTGAAGGAGGTGTGGGACGCAGCTATGGCTACACCTTC
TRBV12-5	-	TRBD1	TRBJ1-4	CATNPGQGQGNEKLFF	TGTGCTACGAATCCGGGACAGGGTCAGGGTAATGAAAAACTGTTTTTT
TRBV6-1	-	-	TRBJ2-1	CASSGTRNEQFF	TGTGCCAGCAGTGGGACACGCAATGAGCAGTTCTTC
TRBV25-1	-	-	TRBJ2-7	CASRKPVSGEQYF	TGTGCCAGCAGGAAACCCGTTAGTGGAGAGCAGTACTTC
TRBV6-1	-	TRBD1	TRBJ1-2	CASSVTPGQGLGYTF	TGTGCCAGCTCAGTTACACCGGGACAGGGGTTGGGCTACACCTTC
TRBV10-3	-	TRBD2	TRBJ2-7	CAISGTSSSYEQYF	TGTGCCATCAGTGGGACTAGCAGCTCCTACGAGCAGTACTTC
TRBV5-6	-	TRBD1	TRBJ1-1	CASSPPGQGKDEAFF	TGTGCCAGCAGCCCCCCGGGACAGGGGAAGGATGAAGCTTTCTTT
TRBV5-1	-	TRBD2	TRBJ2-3	CASSKGLAGLDTQYF	TGCGCCAGCAGCAAGGGACTAGCGGGGTTAGATACGCAGTATTTT
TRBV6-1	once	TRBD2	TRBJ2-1	CASSAGTSGPDEQFF	TGTGCCAGCAGTGCCGGGACTAGCGGTCCGGATGAGCAGTTCTTC
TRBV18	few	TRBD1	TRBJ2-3	CASSRLTGVPTDTQYF	TGTGCCAGCTCACGTCTGACAGGGGTCCCCACAGATACGCAGTATTTT
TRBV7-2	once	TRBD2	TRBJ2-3	CASRLAGASTDTQYF	TGTGCCAGCAGGTTAGCGGGGGCCTCCACAGATACGCAGTATTTT
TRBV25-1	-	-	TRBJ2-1	CASSEPGPPDNEQFF	TGTGCCAGCAGTGAGCCGGGACCTCCGGACAATGAGCAGTTCTTC
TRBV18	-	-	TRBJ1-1	CASSPAVGNTEAFF	TGTGCCAGCTCACCTGCCGTAGGGAACACTGAAGCTTTCTTT
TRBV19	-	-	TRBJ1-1	CASSIVGGYATEAFF	TGTGCCAGTAGTATAGTAGGAGGGTATGCCACTGAAGCTTTCTTT
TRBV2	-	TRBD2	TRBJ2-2	CASSGSSGRAGGELFF	TGTGCCAGCAGTGGCTCTAGCGGGCGCGCGGGCGGGGAGCTGTTTTTT
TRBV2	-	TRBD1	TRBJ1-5	CASRADRDYQPQHF	TGTGCCAGCAGGGCGGACAGGGATTATCAGCCCCAGCATTTT
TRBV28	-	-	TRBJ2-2	CASSLSRELFF	TGTGCCAGCAGTTTATCTAGGGAGCTGTTTTTT
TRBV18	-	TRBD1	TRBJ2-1	CASSPRTGEHNEQFF	TGTGCCAGCTCACCTCGGACAGGGGAACACAATGAGCAGTTCTTC
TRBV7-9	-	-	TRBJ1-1	CASSLRGAEAFF	TGTGCCAGCAGCCTCAGGGGCGCTGAAGCTTTCTTT
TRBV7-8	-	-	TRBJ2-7	CASGGRSYEQYF	TGTGCCAGCGGGGGGAGGTCCTACGAGCAGTACTTC
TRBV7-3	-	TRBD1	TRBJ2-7	CASSLRGQGSYEQYF	TGTGCCAGCAGCTTAAGGGGACAGGGTTCTTACGAGCAGTACTTC
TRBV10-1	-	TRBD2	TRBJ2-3	CASTASGGRTDTQYF	TGCGCCAGCACAGCTAGCGGGGGCCGCACAGATACGCAGTATTTT
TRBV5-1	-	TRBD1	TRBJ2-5	CASSFGRGQETQYF	TGCGCCAGCAGCTTCGGCAGGGGGCAAGAGACCCAGTACTTC
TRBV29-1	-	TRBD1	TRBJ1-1	CSVEVYRQGLTEAFF	TGCAGCGTTGAAGTTTATAGACAGGGCCTCACTGAAGCTTTCTTT
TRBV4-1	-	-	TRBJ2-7	CASSQGEHGYEQYF	TGCGCCAGCAGCCAAGGCGAACACGGTTACGAGCAGTACTTC
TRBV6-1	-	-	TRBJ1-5	CASSPGGGNQPQHF	TGTGCCAGCAGTCCCGGTGGGGGGAATCAGCCCCAGCATTTT
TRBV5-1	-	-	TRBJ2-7	CASSLWGLGRSDEQYF	TGCGCCAGCAGCTTGTGGGGTCTGGGGCGAAGTGACGAGCAGTACTTC
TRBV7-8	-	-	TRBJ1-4	CASSPDRRVEKLFF	TGTGCCAGCAGCCCCGACAGGCGGGTCGAAAAACTGTTTTTT
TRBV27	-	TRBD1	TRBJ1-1	CASSWGTGNTEAFF	TGTGCCAGCAGCTGGGGGACAGGGAACACTGAAGCTTTCTTT
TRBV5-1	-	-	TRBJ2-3	CASSLAGPGTQYF	TGCGCCAGCAGCTTGGCCGGCCCAGGAACGCAGTATTTT
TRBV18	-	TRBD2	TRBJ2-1	CASSPPGGSYNEQFF	TGTGCCAGCTCACCACCGGGAGGGTCCTACAATGAGCAGTTCTTC
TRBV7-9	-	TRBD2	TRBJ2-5	CASSWPGLAAAGQETQYF	TGTGCCAGCAGCTGGCCGGGACTAGCGGCGGCGGGGCAAGAGACCCAGTACTTC
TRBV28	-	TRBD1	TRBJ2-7	CASNPRDRDYEQYF	TGTGCCAGCAACCCCCGGGACAGGGACTACGAGCAGTACTTC
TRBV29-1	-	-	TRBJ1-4	CSVRATNEKLFF	TGCAGCGTCCGTGCAACTAATGAAAAACTGTTTTTT
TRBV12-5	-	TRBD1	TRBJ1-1	CASGGTAGSTEAFF	TGTGCTAGTGGGGGGACAGCGGGGTCCACTGAAGCTTTCTTT
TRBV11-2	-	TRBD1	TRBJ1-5	CASSLGTGVVDSNQPQHF	TGTGCCAGCAGCTTAGGGACAGGGGTCGTTGATAGCAATCAGCCCCAGCATTTT
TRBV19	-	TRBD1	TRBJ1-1	CASSIGSGQKAFF	TGTGCCAGTAGTATCGGGTCGGGACAGAAGGCTTTCTTT
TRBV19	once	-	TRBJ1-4	CASSIRTGLEKLFF	TGTGCCAGTAGTATCCGTACAGGGCTTGAAAAACTGTTTTTT
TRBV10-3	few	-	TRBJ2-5	CAISESTQGRETQYF	TGTGCCATCAGTGAGTCGACGCAGGGGCGCGAGACCCAGTACTTC
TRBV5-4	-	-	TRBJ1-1	CASSTIRTESTEAFF	TGTGCCAGCAGTACAATCAGGACAGAGTCGACTGAAGCTTTCTTT
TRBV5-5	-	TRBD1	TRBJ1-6	CASSWTGSGNSPLHF	TGTGCCAGCAGCTGGACAGGGAGCGGAAATTCACCCCTCCACTTT
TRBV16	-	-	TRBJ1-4	CASSQGLTNEKLFF	TGTGCCAGCAGCCAGGGGTTAACTAATGAAAAACTGTTTTTT
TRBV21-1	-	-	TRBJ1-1	CASSKASMPGTNTEAFF	TGTGCCAGCAGCAAAGCGTCTATGCCGGGAACAAACACTGAAGCTTTCTTT
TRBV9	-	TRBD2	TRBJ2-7	CASSSTSDSYEQYF	TGTGCCAGCAGCTCCACTAGCGACTCCTACGAGCAGTACTTC
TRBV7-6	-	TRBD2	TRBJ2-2	CASSLALASGELTGELFF	TGTGCCAGCAGCTTAGCGCTGGCTAGCGGGGAGCTCACCGGGGAGCTGTTTTTT
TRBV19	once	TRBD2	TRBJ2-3	CASSIGVTSGLTDTQYF	TGTGCCAGTAGTATAGGGGTAACTAGCGGGTTGACAGATACGCAGTATTTT
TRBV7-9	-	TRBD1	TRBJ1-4	CASKQGALSGEKLFF	TGTGCCAGCAAACAGGGGGCTCTCTCAGGGGAAAAACTGTTTTTT
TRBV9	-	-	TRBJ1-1	CASSEGGQVNTEAFF	TGTGCCAGCAGCGAGGGGGGACAAGTGAACACTGAAGCTTTCTTT
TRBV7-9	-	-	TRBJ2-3	CASSLGQASTDTQYF	TGTGCCAGCAGCTTAGGGCAGGCTAGCACAGATACGCAGTATTTT
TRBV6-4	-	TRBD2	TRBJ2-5	CASSPLAGGVETQYF	TGTGCCAGCAGTCCCCTAGCGGGGGGAGTGGAGACCCAGTACTTC
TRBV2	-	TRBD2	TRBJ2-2	CASSEGRVAGGTGELFF	TGTGCCAGCAGTGAAGGGCGGGTAGCGGGCGGGACCGGGGAGCTGTTTTTT